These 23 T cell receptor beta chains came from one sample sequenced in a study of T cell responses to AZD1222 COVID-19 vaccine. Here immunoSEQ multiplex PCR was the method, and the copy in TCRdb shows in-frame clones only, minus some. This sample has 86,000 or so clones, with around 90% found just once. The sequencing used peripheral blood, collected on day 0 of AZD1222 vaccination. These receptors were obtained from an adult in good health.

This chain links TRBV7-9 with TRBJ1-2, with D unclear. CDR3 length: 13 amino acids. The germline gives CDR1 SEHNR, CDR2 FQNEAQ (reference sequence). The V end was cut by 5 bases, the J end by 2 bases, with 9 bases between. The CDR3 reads CASSDAENYGYTF. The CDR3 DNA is TGTGCCAGCAGCGACGCTGAGAACTATGGCTACACCTTC.

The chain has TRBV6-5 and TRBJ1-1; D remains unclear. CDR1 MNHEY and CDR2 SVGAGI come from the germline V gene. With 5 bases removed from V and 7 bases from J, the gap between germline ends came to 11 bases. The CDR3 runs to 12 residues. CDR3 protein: CASSPGRREAFF. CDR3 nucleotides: TGTGCCAGCAGTCCCGGACGGCGTGAAGCTTTCTTT.

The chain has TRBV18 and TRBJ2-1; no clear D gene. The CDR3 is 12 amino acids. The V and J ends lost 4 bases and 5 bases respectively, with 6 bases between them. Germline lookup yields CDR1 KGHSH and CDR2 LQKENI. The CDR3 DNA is TGTGCCAGCTCACTAGTCAACAATGAGCAGTTCTTC. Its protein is CASSLVNNEQFF.

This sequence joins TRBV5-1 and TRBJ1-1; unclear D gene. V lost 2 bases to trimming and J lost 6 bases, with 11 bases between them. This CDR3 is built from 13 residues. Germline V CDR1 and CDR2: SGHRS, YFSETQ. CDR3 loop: CASSFLEGPEAFF. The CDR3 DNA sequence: TGCGCCAGCAGCTTCCTGGAGGGCCCTGAAGCTTTCTTT.

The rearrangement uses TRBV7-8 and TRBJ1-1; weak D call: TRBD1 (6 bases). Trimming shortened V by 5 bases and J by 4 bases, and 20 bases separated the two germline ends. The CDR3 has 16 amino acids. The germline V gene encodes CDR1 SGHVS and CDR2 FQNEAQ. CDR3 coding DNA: TGTGCCAGCAGCATGTACAGACAGGCCGGAGGCACTGAAGCTTTCTTT. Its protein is CASSMYRQAGGTEAFF.

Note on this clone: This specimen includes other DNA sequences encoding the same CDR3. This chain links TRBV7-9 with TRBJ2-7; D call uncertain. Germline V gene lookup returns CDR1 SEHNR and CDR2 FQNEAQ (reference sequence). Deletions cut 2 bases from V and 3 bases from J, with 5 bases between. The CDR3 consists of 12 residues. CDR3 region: CASSLSSYEQYF. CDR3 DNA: TGTGCCAGCAGCTTAAGTAGCTACGAGCAGTACTTC.

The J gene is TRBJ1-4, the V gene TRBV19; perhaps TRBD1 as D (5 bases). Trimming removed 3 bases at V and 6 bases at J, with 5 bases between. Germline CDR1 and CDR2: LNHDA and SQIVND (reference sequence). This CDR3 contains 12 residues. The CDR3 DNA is TGTGCCAGTAGTATGGGGGATGAAAAACTGTTTTTT. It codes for CASSMGDEKLFF.

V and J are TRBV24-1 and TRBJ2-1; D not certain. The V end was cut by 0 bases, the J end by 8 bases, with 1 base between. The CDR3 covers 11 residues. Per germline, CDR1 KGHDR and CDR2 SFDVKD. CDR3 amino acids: CATSDLDEQFF. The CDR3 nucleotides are TGTGCCACCAGTGATTTGGATGAGCAGTTCTTC.

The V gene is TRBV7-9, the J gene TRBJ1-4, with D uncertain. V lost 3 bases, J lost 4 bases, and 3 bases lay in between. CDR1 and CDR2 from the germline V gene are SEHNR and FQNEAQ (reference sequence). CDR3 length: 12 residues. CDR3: CASSFINEKLFF. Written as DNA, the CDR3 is TGTGCCAGCAGCTTCATTAATGAAAAACTGTTTTTT.

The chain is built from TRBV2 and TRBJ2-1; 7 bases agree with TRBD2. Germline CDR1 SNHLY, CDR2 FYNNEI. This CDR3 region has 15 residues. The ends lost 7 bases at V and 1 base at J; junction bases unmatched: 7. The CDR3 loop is CASKDSGPSYNEQFF. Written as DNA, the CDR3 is TGTGCCAGCAAAGATAGCGGGCCGTCCTACAATGAGCAGTTCTTC.

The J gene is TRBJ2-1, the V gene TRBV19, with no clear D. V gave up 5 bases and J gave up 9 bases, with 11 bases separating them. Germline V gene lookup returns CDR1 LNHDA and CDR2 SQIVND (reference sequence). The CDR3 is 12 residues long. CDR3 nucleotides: TGTGCCAGTAGTCCCCCCGCAACTGAGCAGTTCTTC. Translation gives CASSPPATEQFF.

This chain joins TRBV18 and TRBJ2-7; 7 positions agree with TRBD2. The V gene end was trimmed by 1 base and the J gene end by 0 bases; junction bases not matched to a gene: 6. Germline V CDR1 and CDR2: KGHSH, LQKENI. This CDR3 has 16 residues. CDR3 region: CASSPRSGFSSYEQYF. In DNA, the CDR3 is TGTGCCAGCTCACCACGTAGCGGGTTTAGCTCCTACGAGCAGTACTTC. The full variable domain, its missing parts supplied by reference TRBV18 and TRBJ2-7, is NAGVMQNPRHLVRRRGQEARLRCSPMKGHSHVYWYRQLPEEGLKFMVYLQKENIIDESGMPKERFSAEFPKEGPSILRIQQVVRGDSAAYFCASSPRSGFSSYEQYFGPGTRLTVT.

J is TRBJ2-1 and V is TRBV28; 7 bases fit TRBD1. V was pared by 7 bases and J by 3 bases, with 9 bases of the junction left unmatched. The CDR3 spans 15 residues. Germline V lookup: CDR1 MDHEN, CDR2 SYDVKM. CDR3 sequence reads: CASTQPGQNYNEQFF. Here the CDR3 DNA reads TGTGCCAGCACCCAACCGGGACAGAACTACAATGAGCAGTTCTTC.

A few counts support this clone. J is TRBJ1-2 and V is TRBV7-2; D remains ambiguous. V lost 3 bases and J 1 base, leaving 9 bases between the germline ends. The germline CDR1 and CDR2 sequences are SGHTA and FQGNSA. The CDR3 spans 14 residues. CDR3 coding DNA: TGTGCCAGCAGCTTGACAAGGGATAACTATGGCTACACCTTC. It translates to CASSLTRDNYGYTF. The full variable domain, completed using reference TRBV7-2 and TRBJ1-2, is GAGVSQSPSNKVTEKGKDVELRCDPISGHTALYWYRQSLGQGLEFLIYFQGNSAPDKSGLPSDRFSAERTGGSVSTLTIQRTQQEDSAVYLCASSLTRDNYGYTFGSGTRLTVV.

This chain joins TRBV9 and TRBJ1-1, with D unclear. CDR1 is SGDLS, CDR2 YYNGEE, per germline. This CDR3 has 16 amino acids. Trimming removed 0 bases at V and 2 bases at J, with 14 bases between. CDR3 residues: CASSVGTVNRNTEAFF. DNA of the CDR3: TGTGCCAGCAGCGTAGGTACCGTCAACAGAAACACTGAAGCTTTCTTT. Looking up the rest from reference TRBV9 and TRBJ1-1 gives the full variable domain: DSGVTQTPKHLITATGQRVTLRCSPRSGDLSVYWYQQSLDQGLQFLIQYYNGEERAKGNILERFSAQQFPDLHSELNLSSLELGDSALYFCASSVGTVNRNTEAFFGQGTRLTVV.

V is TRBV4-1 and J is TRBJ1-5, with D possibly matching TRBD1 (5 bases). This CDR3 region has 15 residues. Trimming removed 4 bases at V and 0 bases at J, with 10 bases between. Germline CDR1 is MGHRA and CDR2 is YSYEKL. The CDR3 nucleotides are TGCGCCAGCAGCCCGGGGACGGTTAGCAATCAGCCCCAGCATTTT. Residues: CASSPGTVSNQPQHF.

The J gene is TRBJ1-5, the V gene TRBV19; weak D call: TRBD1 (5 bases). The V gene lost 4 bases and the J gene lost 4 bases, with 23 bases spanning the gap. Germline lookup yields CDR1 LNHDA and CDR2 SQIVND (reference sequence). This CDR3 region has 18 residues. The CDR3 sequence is CASSTGGTAGLRNQPQHF. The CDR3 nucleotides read TGTGCCAGTAGTACGGGGGGTACCGCGGGTTTAAGGAATCAGCCCCAGCATTTT.

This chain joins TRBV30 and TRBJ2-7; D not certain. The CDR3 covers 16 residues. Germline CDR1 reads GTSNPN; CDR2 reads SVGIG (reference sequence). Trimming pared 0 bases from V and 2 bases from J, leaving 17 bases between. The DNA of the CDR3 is TGTGCCTGGAGTGTGTTGTTCCGAGAGACCCCCTACGAGCAGTACTTC. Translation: CAWSVLFRETPYEQYF.

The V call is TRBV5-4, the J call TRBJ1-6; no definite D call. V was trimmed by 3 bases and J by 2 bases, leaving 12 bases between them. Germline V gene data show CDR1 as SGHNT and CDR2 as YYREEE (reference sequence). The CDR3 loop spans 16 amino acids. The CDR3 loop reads CASSSGSLTYNSPLHF. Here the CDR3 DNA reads TGTGCCAGCAGCTCTGGATCGCTAACCTATAATTCACCCCTCCACTTT.

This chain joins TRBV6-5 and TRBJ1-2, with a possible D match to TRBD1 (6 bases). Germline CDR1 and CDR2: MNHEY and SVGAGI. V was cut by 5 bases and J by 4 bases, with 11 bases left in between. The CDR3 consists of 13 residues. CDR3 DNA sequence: TGTGCCAGCAGTACACAGGACAGCTATGGCTACACCTTC. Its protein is CASSTQDSYGYTF.

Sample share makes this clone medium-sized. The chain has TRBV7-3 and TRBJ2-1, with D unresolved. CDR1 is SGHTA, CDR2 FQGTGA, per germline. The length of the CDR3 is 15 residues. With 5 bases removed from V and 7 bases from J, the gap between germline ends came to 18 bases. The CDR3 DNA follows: TGTGCCAGCAGCGTCGACCAGCGCTTGAAGAATGAGCAGTTCTTC. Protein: CASSVDQRLKNEQFF.

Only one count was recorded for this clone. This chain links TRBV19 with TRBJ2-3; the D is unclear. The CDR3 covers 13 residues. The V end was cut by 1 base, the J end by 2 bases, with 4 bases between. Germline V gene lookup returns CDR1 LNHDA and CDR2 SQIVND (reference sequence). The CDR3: CASSIGHTDTQYF. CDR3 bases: TGTGCCAGTAGTATAGGGCACACAGATACGCAGTATTTT.

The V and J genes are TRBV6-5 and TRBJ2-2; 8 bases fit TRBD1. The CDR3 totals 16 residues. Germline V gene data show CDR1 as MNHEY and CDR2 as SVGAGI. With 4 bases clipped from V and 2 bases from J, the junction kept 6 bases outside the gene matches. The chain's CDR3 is CASSSSTGANTGELFF. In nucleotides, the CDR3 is TGTGCCAGCAGTTCCTCGACAGGGGCAAACACCGGGGAGCTGTTTTTT.